These 16 T cell receptor beta chains were sequenced from one sample in a study of post-analysis software for immune sequencing data. Unique molecular identifiers had been added to the TCR beta cDNA libraries. Using its own MiXCR run on the PCR reads, TCRdb lists one record per CDR3 protein. The sample has 750,000 to 950,000 distinct CDR3 sequences, about 57% seen once. What these receptors recognize is not known. Study-wide results and limits: In patients, TRBV5-6, TRBV5-1 and TRBV20-1 belonged to five or six TRBV segments found more frequently than in controls.

Sequencing used blood. The receptors were sampled from a girl between 10 and 17 years old with multiple sclerosis.

This clonotype was detected once. The chain recombines TRBV7-2 with TRBJ2-1; 9 bases are a match to TRBD2. This CDR3 comprises 14 residues. The junction had 9 bases not matched to a gene; V was cut back by 6 bases and J by 9 bases. Germline-derived CDR1 and CDR2 are SGHTA and FQGNSA. CDR3 coding DNA: TGTGCCAGCAGGAGACCGGCGGGAGGGATTGAGCAGTTCTTC. Protein: CASRRPAGGIEQFF.

This clonotype has just a few counts. The chain links TRBV18 to TRBJ2-3; 7 bases are shared with TRBD2. CDR3 length: 16 amino acids. Losses at the gene ends were 4 bases for V and 2 bases for J; bases not matched to a gene: 9. The germline V gene encodes CDR1 KGHSH and CDR2 LQKENI. CDR3: CASSRASGTYTDTQYF. CDR3 coding DNA: TGTGCCAGCTCACGCGCTAGCGGAACTTACACAGATACGCAGTATTTT.

Only one count was recorded for this clonotype. The J gene is TRBJ2-3, the V gene TRBV5-6; 14 positions match TRBD2. After removal of 4 bases from V and 0 bases from J, the junction contained 7 bases not matched to a gene. The CDR3 sequence is 18 residues long. Per the germline V gene, CDR1 is SGHDT and CDR2 is YYEEEE. CDR3 residues: CASSRVTSGGASTDTQYF. The CDR3 coding sequence is TGTGCCAGCAGCAGAGTGACTAGCGGGGGGGCTAGCACAGATACGCAGTATTTT.

The table lists this clonotype with a few counts. This chain links TRBV9 with TRBJ1-2, with no clear D. The CDR3 totals 13 residues. The germline gives CDR1 SGDLS, CDR2 YYNGEE. The ends were cut back, 4 bases at V and 8 bases at J, with 15 bases in the middle. CDR3 protein: CASSPSSLGGYTF. The CDR3 DNA reads as TGTGCCAGCAGCCCTAGCTCCCTGGGAGGCTACACCTTC.

The chain employs TRBV29-1 and TRBJ2-1, with D possibly TRBD1 on 6 matching bases. This CDR3 spans 14 amino acids. Trimming shortened V by 5 bases and J by 5 bases, and 16 bases separated the two germline ends. Germline loops: CDR1 SQVTM, CDR2 ANQGSEA. CDR3 loop: CSVPARGFNNEQFF. CDR3 coding DNA: TGCAGCGTTCCGGCCAGGGGTTTCAACAATGAGCAGTTCTTC.

This sequence joins TRBV5-1 and TRBJ2-4; D is possibly TRBD2 (6 bases). The CDR3 loop spans 14 amino acids. Trimming removed 0 bases from V and 8 bases from J, with 12 bases in between. Germline V gene lookup returns CDR1 SGHRS and CDR2 YFSETQ. In nucleotides, the CDR3 is TGCGCCAGCAGCTTGGCCCCGGGGGAGTACATTCAGTACTTC. Its translation: CASSLAPGEYIQYF.

This clonotype was picked up a small number of times. This chain links TRBV12-3 or TRBV12-4 with TRBJ2-7, with 9 bases identical to TRBD1. The V and J ends lost 5 bases and 2 bases, in that order; junction bases with no gene match: 7. CDR3 length: 15 residues. As DNA, the CDR3 is TGTGCCAGCAGTCCTCTCCGGGACAGGGCCTACGAGCAGTACTTC. Encoded protein: CASSPLRDRAYEQYF.

A few counts support this clonotype. The chain has TRBV20-1 and TRBJ2-1; 9 bases align to TRBD2. This CDR3 has 17 amino acids. CDR1 and CDR2 (germline): DFQATT, SNEGSKA (reference sequence). The V gene end was trimmed by 0 bases and the J gene end by 5 bases; junction bases not matched to a gene: 11. The DNA for the CDR3 is TGCAGTGCTAGAGATACTCTTAGCGGGAGAGACGACAATGAGCAGTTCTTC. Its translation: CSARDTLSGRDDNEQFF.

This clonotype was detected a few times. This chain joins TRBV5-1 and TRBJ2-3; tentatively, D is TRBD1 (6 bases). The CDR3 is 16 amino acids. Trimming took off 0 bases at V and 2 bases at J, with 13 bases between the two ends. Germline V gene lookup returns CDR1 SGHRS and CDR2 YFSETQ. The CDR3, as DNA: TGCGCCAGCAGCTTGGCCCGGACAGAATACACAGATACGCAGTATTTT. Translating gives CASSLARTEYTDTQYF.

The chain uses TRBV20-1 and TRBJ2-7; TRBD1 agrees at 7 bases. There are 14 residues in the CDR3. Germline CDR1 is DFQATT and CDR2 is SNEGSKA (reference sequence). V dropped 0 bases and J dropped 3; count of bases not matched to a gene: 5. CDR3 bases: TGCAGTGCTAGAGATCCGCGGACAGGCTACGAGCAGTACTTC. It translates to CSARDPRTGYEQYF.

Note on this clonotype: Germline and junction disagree at one end, which may indicate a read error. The chain recombines TRBV5-1 with TRBJ2-1; 7 nucleotides agree with TRBD1. The CDR3 is 13 amino acids. From germline, CDR1 is SGHRS and CDR2 YFSETQ. CDR3 residues: CASSPGGRNEQFF. The CDR3 nucleotides are TGTGCCAGCAGCCCAGGGGGAAGGAATGAGCAGTTCTTC.

The CDR3 here is CASSQDRGGGTDTQYF. The CDR3 DNA reads TGTGCCAGCAGCCAAGATCGGGGGGGAGGTACAGATACGCAGTATTTT. The rearrangement links TRBV3-1 to TRBJ2-3, with 8 nucleotides matching TRBD2. Germline CDR1 LGHDT, CDR2 YNNKEL (reference sequence). With V trimmed by 0 bases and J by 3 bases, 5 bases remained unmatched. The CDR3 has 16 amino acids.

The chain is built from TRBV6-6 and TRBJ2-1; 9 positions agree with TRBD1. The J call may be incorrect, as the DNA end agrees better with TRBJ2-7. This CDR3 contains 14 residues. Germline V gene data show CDR1 as MNHNY and CDR2 as SVGAGI (reference sequence). CDR3 sequence: CAINSGQGYNEQYF. For the CDR3, the DNA is TGTGCCATCAACTCGGGACAGGGTTACAATGAGCAGTACTTC.

The sample holds a few counts of this clonotype. The chain carries TRBV5-5 and TRBJ1-2; 10 nucleotides match TRBD1. CDR1 and CDR2 from the germline V gene are SGHKS and YYEKEE (reference sequence). The CDR3 is 15 amino acids. Losses at the gene ends were 4 bases for V and 4 bases for J; bases not matched to a gene: 7. The DNA of the CDR3 is TGTGCCAGCAGCACCCGGGACAGGGGTGGCTATGGCTACACCTTC. Protein product: CASSTRDRGGYGYTF.

The chain links TRBV12-3 or TRBV12-4 to TRBJ2-7, with D perhaps TRBD2 (6 bases). This CDR3 has 12 residues. V was pared by 5 bases and J by 6 bases, with 11 bases between. The CDR3 DNA sequence: TGTGCCAGCAGTGGGACTCACTGCGAGCAGTACTTC. Translating it yields CASSGTHCEQYF.

Comments on this clonotype: One end of the junction does not line up with germline, which may come from a read error. V gene TRBV5-1 combines with J gene TRBJ2-7; TRBD2 aligns across 9 bases. This CDR3 has 15 residues. The germline CDR1 and CDR2 sequences are SGHRS and YFSETQ. The DNA of the CDR3 is TGCGCCAGCAGATTGGGGCTAGCGGGACTCGACGAGCAGTACTTC. This gives the protein CASRLGLAGLDEQYF.